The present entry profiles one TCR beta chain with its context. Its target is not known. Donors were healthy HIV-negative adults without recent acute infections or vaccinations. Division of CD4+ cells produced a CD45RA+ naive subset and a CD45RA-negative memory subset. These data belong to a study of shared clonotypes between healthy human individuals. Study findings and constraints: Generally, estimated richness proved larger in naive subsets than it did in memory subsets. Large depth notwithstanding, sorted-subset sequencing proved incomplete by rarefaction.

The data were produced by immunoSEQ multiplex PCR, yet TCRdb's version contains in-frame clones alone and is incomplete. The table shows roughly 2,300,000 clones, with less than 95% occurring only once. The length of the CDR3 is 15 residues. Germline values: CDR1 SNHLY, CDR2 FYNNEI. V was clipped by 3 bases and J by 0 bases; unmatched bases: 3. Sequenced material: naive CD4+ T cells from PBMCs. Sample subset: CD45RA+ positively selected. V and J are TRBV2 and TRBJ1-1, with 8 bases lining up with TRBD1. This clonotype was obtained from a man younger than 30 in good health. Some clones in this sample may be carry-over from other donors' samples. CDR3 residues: CASSETGALNTEAFF. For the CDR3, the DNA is TGTGCCAGCAGTGAGACAGGGGCCCTGAACACTGAAGCTTTCTTT.